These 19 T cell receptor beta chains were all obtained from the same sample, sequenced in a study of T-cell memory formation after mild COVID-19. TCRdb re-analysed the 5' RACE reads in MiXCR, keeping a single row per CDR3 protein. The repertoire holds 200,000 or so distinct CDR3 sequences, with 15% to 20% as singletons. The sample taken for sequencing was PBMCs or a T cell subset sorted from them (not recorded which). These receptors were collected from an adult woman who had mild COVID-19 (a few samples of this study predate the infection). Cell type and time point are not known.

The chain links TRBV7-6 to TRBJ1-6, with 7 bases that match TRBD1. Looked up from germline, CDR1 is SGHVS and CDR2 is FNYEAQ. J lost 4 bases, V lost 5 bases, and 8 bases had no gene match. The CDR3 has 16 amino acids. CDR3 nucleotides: TGTGCCAGCAGCCTCCAAGGGGGCGGGTATAATTCACCCCTCCACTTT. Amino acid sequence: CASSLQGGGYNSPLHF.

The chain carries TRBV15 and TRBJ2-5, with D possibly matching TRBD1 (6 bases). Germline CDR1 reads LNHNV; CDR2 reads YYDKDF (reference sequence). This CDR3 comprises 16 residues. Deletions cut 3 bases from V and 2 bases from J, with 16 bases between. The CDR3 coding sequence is TGTGCCACCAGCAGGGACGACAGGCTGCAACAAGAGACCCAGTACTTC. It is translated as CATSRDDRLQQETQYF.

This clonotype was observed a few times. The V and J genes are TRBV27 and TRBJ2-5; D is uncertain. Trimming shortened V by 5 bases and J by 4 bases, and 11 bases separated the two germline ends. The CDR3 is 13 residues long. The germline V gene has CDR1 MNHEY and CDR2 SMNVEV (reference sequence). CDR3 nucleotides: TGTGCCAGCAGTCCCGCCTTGTTAGAGACCCAGTACTTC. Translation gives CASSPALLETQYF.

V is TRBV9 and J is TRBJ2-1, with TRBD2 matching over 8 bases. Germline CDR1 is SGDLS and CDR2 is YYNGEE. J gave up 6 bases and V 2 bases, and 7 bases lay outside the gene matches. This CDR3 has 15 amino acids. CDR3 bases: TGTGCCAGCAGCGTTCGATTAGCGGGGTTCAATGAGCAGTTCTTC. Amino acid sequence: CASSVRLAGFNEQFF. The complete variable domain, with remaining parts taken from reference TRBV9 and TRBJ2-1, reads DSGVTQTPKHLITATGQRVTLRCSPRSGDLSVYWYQQSLDQGLQFLIQYYNGEERAKGNILERFSAQQFPDLHSELNLSSLELGDSALYFCASSVRLAGFNEQFFGPGTRLTVL.

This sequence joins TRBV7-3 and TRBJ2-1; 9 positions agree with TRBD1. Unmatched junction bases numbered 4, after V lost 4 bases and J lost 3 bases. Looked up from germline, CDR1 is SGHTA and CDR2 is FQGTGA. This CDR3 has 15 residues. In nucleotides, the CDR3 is TGTGCCAGCAGCTCGGACAGGGGTAGCTACAATGAGCAGTTCTTC. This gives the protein CASSSDRGSYNEQFF. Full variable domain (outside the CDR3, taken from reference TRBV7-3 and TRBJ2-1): GAGVSQTPSNKVTEKGKYVELRCDPISGHTALYWYRQSLGQGPEFLIYFQGTGAADDSGLPNDRFFAVRPEGSVSTLKIQRTERGDSAVYLCASSSDRGSYNEQFFGPGTRLTVL.

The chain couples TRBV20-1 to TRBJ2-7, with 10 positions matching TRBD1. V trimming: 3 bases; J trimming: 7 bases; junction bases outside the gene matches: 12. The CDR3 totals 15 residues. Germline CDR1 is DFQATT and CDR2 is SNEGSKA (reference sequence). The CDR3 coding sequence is TGCAGTGCTAGCCAGGTGGGGACAGGGGCAGGTGAGCAGTACTTC. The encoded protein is CSASQVGTGAGEQYF.

The CDR3 DNA is TGTGCCACCAGTGATTTGGGTCCCGGGGGCGACTATGGCTACACCTTC. Translated, it gives CATSDLGPGGDYGYTF. The V gene is TRBV24-1, the J gene TRBJ1-2, with a weak D call TRBD1 (6 bases). Per germline, CDR1 KGHDR and CDR2 SFDVKD. The CDR3 consists of 16 residues. The ends were cut back, 0 bases at V and 3 bases at J, with 13 bases in the middle.

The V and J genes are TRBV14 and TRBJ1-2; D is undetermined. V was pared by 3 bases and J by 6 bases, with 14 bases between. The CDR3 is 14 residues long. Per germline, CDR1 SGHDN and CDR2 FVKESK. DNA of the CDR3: TGTGCCAGCAGCCATATTTCTTCTTCTCATGGCTACACCTTC. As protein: CASSHISSSHGYTF.

The CDR3, as DNA: TGTGCCAGCAGCTCTCGACAGACGGAGAATGAAAAACTGTTTTTT. Encoded protein: CASSSRQTENEKLFF. This chain uses TRBV7-9 with TRBJ1-4; tentative D call: TRBD1 (5 bases). CDR1 is SEHNR, CDR2 FQNEAQ, per germline (reference sequence). The V gene lost 4 bases and the J gene lost 5 bases, with 14 bases spanning the gap. The CDR3 is 15 residues long.

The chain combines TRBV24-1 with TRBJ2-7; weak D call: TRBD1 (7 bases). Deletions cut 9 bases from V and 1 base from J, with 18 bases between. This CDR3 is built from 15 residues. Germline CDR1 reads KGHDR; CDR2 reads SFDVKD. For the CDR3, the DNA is TGTGCCACCTCTCCGGGGGACAGTGGGTCCTACGAGCAGTACTTC. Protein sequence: CATSPGDSGSYEQYF.

The CDR3 sequence: CASSLRQGDETQYF. CDR3 nucleotide sequence: TGTGCCAGCAGTTTAAGACAGGGGGACGAGACCCAGTACTTC. The chain recombines TRBV12-3 or TRBV12-4 with TRBJ2-5; the match to TRBD1 covers 9 bases. V gave up 2 bases and J gave up 5 bases; unmatched junction bases: 3. The CDR3 is 14 amino acids.

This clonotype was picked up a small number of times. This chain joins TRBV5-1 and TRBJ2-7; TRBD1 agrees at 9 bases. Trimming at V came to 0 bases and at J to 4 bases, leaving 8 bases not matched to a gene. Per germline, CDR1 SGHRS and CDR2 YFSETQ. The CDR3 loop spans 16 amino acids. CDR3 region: CASSLAGQGMEYEQYF. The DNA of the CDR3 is TGCGCCAGCAGCTTGGCGGGACAGGGTATGGAGTACGAGCAGTACTTC.

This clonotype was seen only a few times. The CDR3 loop reads CATSDSGLAGGTYEQYF. The CDR3 DNA follows: TGTGCCACCAGTGATTCGGGACTAGCGGGGGGTACCTACGAGCAGTACTTC. The rearrangement uses TRBV24-1 and TRBJ2-7, with 15 positions matching TRBD2. The CDR3 runs 17 residues. V shed 2 bases and J 2 bases; nucleotides not matched to a gene: 3. Germline assignment: CDR1 KGHDR and CDR2 SFDVKD.

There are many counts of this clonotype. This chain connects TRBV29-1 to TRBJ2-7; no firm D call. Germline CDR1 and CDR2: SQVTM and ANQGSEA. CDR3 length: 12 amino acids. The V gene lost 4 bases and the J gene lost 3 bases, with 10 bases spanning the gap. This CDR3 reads CSVGTANYEQYF. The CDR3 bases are TGCAGCGTTGGGACCGCGAACTACGAGCAGTACTTC.

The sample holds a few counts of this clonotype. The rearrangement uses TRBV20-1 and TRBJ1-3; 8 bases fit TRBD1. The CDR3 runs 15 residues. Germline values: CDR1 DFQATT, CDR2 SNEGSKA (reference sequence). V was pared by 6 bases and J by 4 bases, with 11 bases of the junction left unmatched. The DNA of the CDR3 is TGCAGTGCCAAACCCGACAGGGGAGCCGGAAACACCATATATTTT. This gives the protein CSAKPDRGAGNTIYF.

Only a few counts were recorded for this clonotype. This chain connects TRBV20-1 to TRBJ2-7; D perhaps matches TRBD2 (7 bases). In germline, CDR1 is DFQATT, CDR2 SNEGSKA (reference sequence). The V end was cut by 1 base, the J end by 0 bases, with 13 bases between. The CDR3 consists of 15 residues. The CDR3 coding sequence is TGCAGTGCTAGAGGGTGGGGGGGCCGCTCCTACGAGCAGTACTTC. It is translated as CSARGWGGRSYEQYF.

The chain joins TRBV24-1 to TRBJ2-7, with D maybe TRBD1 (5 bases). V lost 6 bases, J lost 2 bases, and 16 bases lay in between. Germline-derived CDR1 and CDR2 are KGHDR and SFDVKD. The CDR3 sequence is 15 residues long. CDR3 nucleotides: TGTGCCACCAGTCCCGCCACAGGACCCGCCTACGAGCAGTACTTC. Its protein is CATSPATGPAYEQYF.

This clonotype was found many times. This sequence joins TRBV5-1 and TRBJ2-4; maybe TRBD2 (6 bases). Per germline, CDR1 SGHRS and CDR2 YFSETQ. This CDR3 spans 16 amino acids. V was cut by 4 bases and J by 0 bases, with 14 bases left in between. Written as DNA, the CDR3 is TGCGCCAGCAGCCTTCTCGGGAGCGAAGCCAAAAACATTCAGTACTTC. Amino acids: CASSLLGSEAKNIQYF. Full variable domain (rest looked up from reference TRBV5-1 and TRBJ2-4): KAGVTQTPRYLIKTRGQQVTLSCSPISGHRSVSWYQQTPGQGLQFLFEYFSETQRNKGNFPGRFSGRQFSNSRSEMNVSTLELGDSALYLCASSLLGSEAKNIQYFGAGTRLSVL.

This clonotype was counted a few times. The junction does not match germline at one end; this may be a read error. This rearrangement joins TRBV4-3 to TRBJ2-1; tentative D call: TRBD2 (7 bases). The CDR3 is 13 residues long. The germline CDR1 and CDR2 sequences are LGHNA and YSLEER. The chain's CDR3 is CASSQEWGLAEYF. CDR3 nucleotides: TGCGCCAGCAGCCAAGAATGGGGGCTAGCGGAATACTTC.